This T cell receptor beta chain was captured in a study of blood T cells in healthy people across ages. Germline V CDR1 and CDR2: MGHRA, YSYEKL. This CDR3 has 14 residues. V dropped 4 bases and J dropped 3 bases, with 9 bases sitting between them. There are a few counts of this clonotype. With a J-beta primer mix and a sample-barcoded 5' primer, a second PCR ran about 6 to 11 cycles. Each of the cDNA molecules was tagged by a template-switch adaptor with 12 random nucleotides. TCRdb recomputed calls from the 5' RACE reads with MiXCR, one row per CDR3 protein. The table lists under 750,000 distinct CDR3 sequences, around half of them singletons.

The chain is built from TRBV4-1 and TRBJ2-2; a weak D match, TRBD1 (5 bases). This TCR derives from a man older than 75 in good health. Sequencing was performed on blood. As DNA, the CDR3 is TGCGCCAGCAGCCGGGGCAGGGACACCGGGGAGCTGTTTTTT. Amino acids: CASSRGRDTGELFF.